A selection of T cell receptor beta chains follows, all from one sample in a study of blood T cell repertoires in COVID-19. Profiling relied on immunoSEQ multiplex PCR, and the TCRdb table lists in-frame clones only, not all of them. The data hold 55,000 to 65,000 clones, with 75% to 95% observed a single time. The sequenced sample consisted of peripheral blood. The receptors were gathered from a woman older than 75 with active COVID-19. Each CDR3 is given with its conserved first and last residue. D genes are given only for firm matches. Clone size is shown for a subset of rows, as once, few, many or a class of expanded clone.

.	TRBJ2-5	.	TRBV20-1	CSASVDGGQETQYF	TGCAGTGCTAGTGTGGACGGAGGACAAGAGACCCAGTACTTC
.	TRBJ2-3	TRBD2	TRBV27	CASSLPSSGLAETYSTDTQYF	TGTGCCAGCAGTTTGCCGAGTTCGGGACTAGCGGAGACCTATAGCACAGATACGCAGTATTTT
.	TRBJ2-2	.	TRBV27	CASRGQNTGELFF	TGTGCCAGCAGGGGGCAGAACACCGGGGAGCTGTTTTTT
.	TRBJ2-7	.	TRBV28	CASSITQGYEQYF	TGTGCCAGCAGTATCACTCAGGGCTACGAGCAGTACTTC
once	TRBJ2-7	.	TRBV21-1	CASSKGLAGGYEQYF	TGTGCCAGCAGCAAAGGACTAGCGGGAGGGTACGAGCAGTACTTC
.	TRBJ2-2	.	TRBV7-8	CASSLGGPTGELFF	TGTGCCAGCAGCTTAGGAGGGCCCACCGGGGAGCTGTTTTTT
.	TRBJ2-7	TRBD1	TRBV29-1	CSVDTSGQGNEQYF	TGCAGCGTTGACACCTCGGGACAGGGAAACGAGCAGTACTTC
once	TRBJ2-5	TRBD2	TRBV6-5	CASSVLAGETQYF	TGTGCCAGCAGCGTGTTAGCGGGAGAGACCCAGTACTTC
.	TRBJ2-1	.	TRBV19	CASSKGFYNEQFF	TGTGCCAGTAGTAAGGGGTTTTACAATGAGCAGTTCTTC
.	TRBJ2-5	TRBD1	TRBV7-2	CASRRTGGPIETQYF	TGTGCCAGCAGACGTACAGGGGGGCCGATCGAGACCCAGTACTTC
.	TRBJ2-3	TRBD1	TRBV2	CASSELLGTATTDTQYF	TGTGCCAGCAGTGAATTGTTAGGGACAGCAACCACAGATACGCAGTATTTT
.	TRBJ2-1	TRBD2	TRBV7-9	CASKTGGSSYNEQFF	TGTGCCAGCAAAACGGGGGGGAGCTCCTACAATGAGCAGTTCTTC
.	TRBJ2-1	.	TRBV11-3	CASSLVQGGGEQFF	TGTGCCAGCAGCTTAGTTCAGGGGGGTGGTGAGCAGTTCTTC
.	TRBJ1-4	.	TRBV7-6	CASSPTATNEKLFF	TGTGCCAGCAGCCCGACAGCAACTAATGAAAAACTGTTTTTT
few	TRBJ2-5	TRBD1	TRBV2	CASSEADRAGETQYF	TGTGCCAGCAGTGAAGCCGACAGGGCCGGGGAGACCCAGTACTTC
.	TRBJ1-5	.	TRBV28	CASKKGDQPQHF	TGTGCCAGCAAAAAGGGAGATCAGCCCCAGCATTTT
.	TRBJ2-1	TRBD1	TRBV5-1	CASSSGQVSYNEQFF	TGCGCCAGCAGCTCAGGACAGGTCTCCTACAATGAGCAGTTCTTC
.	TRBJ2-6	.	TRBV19	CASSIRLSGANVLTF	TGTGCCAGTAGTATCAGACTCTCTGGGGCCAACGTCCTGACTTTC
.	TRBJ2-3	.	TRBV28	CASSTERRTDTQYF	TGTGCCAGCAGTACCGAGCGGAGAACAGATACGCAGTATTTT
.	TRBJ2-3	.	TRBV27	CASSLGGASTDTQYF	TGTGCCAGCAGTTTAGGGGGCGCTAGCACAGATACGCAGTATTTT
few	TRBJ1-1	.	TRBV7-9	CASSLVSGVNTEAFF	TGTGCCAGCAGCTTAGTTTCGGGGGTTAACACTGAAGCTTTCTTT
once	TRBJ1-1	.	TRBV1	CTSSHPGSNTEAFF	TGCACCAGCAGCCACCCCGGTTCGAACACTGAAGCTTTCTTT
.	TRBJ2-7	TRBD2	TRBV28	CASTSASSYEQYF	TGTGCCAGTACTAGCGCGAGCTCCTACGAGCAGTACTTC
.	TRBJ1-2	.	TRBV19	CASSIPGYPGYTF	TGTGCCAGTAGTATCCCAGGGTATCCTGGCTACACCTTC
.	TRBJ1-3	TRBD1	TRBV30	CAWNGDRGQGNTIYF	TGTGCCTGGAACGGGGACAGGGGGCAAGGAAACACCATATATTTT
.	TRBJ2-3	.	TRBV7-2	CASSPGNTDTQYF	TGTGCCAGCAGCCCCGGGAACACAGATACGCAGTATTTT
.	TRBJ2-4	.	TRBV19	CASSMGGADIQYF	TGTGCCAGTAGTATGGGGGGGGCGGACATTCAGTACTTC
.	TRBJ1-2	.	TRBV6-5	CASNTYRAHGYTF	TGTGCCAGCAATACCTACAGGGCTCATGGCTACACCTTC
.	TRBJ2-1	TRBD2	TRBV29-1	CFGGDYNEQFF	TGCTTTGGGGGGGACTACAATGAGCAGTTCTTC
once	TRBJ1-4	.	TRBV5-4	CASSSAGTNEKLFF	TGTGCCAGCAGCTCGGCAGGGACAAATGAAAAACTGTTTTTT
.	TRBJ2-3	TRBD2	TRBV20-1	CSASLLQAGAGDTQYF	TGCAGTGCTAGTTTGCTCCAAGCGGGAGCGGGAGATACGCAGTATTTT
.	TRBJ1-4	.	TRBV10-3	CAISESGTQVTNEKLFF	TGTGCCATCAGTGAGTCGGGTACACAGGTGACTAATGAAAAACTGTTTTTT
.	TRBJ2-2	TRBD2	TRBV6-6	CASRPPGGPGTGELFF	TGTGCCAGCAGACCTCCGGGAGGGCCGGGAACCGGGGAGCTGTTTTTT
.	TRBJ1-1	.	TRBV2	CASSEVGRMNTEAFF	TGTGCCAGCAGTGAAGTGGGGCGCATGAACACTGAAGCTTTCTTT
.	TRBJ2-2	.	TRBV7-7	CASSLQLGDPGELFF	TGTGCTAGCAGCCTGCAGCTGGGCGACCCCGGGGAGCTGTTTTTT
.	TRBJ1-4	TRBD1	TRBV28	CASRPHTGGKKVLFF	TGTGCCAGCAGGCCACACACAGGGGGCAAGAAAGTACTGTTTTTT
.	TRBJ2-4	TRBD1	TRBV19	CASSQTGTKNIQYF	TGTGCCAGTAGTCAGACAGGGACCAAAAACATTCAGTACTTC
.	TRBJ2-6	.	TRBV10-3	CAISDLRGSGANVLTF	TGTGCCATCAGTGACTTGCGGGGCTCTGGGGCCAACGTCCTGACTTTC
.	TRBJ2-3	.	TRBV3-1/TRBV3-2	CASSQGGGGGDTQYF	TGTGCCAGCAGCCAAGGCGGAGGGGGCGGAGATACGCAGTATTTT
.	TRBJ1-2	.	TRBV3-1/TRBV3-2	CASSQGRRNTRNYGYTF	TGTGCCAGCAGCCAAGGACGCAGGAACACACGCAACTATGGCTACACCTTC
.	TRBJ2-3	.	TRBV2	CASSGGLTDTQYF	TGTGCCAGCAGCGGGGGGCTCACAGATACGCAGTATTTT
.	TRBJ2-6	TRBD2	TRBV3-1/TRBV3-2	CASRRTSGPSSGANVLTF	TGTGCCAGCAGACGGACTAGCGGGCCGAGCTCTGGGGCCAACGTCCTGACTTTC
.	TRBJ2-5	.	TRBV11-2	CASTPGRPGGPQYF	TGTGCCAGCACCCCTGGCAGGCCCGGGGGACCCCAGTACTTC
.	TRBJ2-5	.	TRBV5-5	CASSLAPGQETQYF	TGTGCCAGCAGCTTGGCGCCAGGTCAAGAGACCCAGTACTTC
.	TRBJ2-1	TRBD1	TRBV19	CASTEGQGIREQFF	TGTGCCAGTACAGAGGGACAGGGTATACGCGAGCAGTTCTTC
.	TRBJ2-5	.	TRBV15	CATSREFRETQYF	TGTGCCACCAGCAGAGAGTTTAGAGAGACCCAGTACTTC
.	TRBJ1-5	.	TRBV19	CASGGDLGIPGPQHF	TGTGCCAGTGGGGGGGATCTAGGGATCCCGGGGCCCCAGCATTTT
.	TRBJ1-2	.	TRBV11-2	CASSPNLSGGDGGYTF	TGTGCCAGCAGCCCGAATCTATCGGGGGGGGACGGAGGCTACACCTTC
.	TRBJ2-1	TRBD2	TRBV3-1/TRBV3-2	CASSQPPTSGLYNEQFF	TGTGCCAGCAGCCAACCACCCACTAGCGGTCTATACAATGAGCAGTTCTTC
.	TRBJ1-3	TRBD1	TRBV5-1	CASSGGTGKGNTIYF	TGCGCCAGCAGCGGCGGGACAGGGAAAGGAAACACCATATATTTT
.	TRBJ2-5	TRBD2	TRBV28	CASRPSLAGKETQYF	TGTGCCAGCAGACCAAGTCTAGCGGGAAAAGAGACCCAGTACTTC
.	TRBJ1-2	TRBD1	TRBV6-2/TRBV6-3	CASSYGTGLIAYGYTF	TGTGCCAGCAGTTACGGGACAGGACTCATCGCCTATGGCTACACCTTC
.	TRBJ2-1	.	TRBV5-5	CASSLDRRGEQFF	TGTGCCAGCAGTTTGGACAGGAGGGGTGAGCAGTTCTTC
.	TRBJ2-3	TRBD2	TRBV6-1	CASSGPGTSGGLTDTQYF	TGTGCCAGCAGTGGACCCGGGACTAGCGGGGGCCTAACAGATACGCAGTATTTT
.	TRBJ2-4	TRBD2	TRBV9	CASSERGKNIQYF	TGTGCCAGCAGCGAGCGGGGCAAAAACATTCAGTACTTC
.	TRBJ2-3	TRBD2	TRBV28	CASSSSGGAWYF	TGTGCCAGCAGTTCTAGCGGGGGGGCCTGGTATTTT
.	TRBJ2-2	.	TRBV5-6	CASSLETESYGELFF	TGTGCCAGCAGCTTGGAAACGGAGTCCTACGGGGAGCTGTTTTTT
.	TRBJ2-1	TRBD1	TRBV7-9	CASSCQPGQIFCEQFF	TGTGCCAGCAGCTGCCAACCGGGACAGATCTTTTGTGAGCAGTTCTTC